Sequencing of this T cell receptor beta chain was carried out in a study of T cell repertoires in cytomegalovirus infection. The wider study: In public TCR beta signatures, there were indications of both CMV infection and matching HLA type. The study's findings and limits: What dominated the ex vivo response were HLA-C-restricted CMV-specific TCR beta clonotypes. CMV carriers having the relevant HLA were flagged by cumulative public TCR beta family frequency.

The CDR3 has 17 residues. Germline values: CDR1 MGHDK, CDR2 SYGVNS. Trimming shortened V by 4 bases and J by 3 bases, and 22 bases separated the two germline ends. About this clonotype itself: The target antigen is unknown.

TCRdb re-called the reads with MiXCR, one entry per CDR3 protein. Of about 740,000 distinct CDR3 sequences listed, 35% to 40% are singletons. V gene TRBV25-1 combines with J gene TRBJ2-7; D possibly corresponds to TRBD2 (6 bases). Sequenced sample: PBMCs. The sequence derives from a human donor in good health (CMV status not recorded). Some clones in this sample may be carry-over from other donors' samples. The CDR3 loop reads CASSGPFRVGGNYEQYF. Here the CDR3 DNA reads TGTGCCAGCAGTGGCCCCTTTCGGGTTGGGGGGAACTACGAGCAGTACTTC.